The T cell receptor (beta chain) under discussion was sequenced for a study of post-analysis software for immune sequencing data. Study-wide points: Compared against controls, patients with multiple sclerosis displayed significantly lower normalized Chao1 diversity.

About this clonotype itself: What it recognizes is unknown.

Unique-molecular-identifier-tagged TCR beta cDNA libraries were used. With roughly 1 to 11 million T cells as the source, roughly 500,000 cDNA molecules resulted. TCRdb analysed the PCR reads with MiXCR anew, one entry per CDR3 protein. The sample includes 750,000 to 950,000 distinct CDR3 sequences, around 42% of them seen just once. The sample comprised blood. The origin of this receptor is a girl aged 5-17 years with multiple sclerosis.

For the CDR3, the DNA is TGTGCCAGCAGTTCCACCCGACTAGCGGTTGAAGGGCATGAGCAGTTCTTC. This gives the protein CASSSTRLAVEGHEQFF. This chain links TRBV6-5 with TRBJ2-1, with 9 bases matching TRBD2. CDR3 length: 17 amino acids. Germline CDR1 and CDR2: MNHEY and SVGAGI. V shed 4 bases and J 8 bases; nucleotides not matched to a gene: 15.